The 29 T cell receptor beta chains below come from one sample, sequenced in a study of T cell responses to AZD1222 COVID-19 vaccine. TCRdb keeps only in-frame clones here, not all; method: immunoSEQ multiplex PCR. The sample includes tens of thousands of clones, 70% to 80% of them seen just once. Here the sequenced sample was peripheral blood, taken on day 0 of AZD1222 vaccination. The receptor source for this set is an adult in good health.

CDR3 region: CASSEPTRFPAYF. CDR3 coding DNA: TGTGCCAGCAGTGAACCTACGAGGTTCCCCGCGTATTTT. V and J are TRBV6-1 and TRBJ2-3; D unclear. CDR1 MNHNS and CDR2 SASEGT come from the germline V gene. The CDR3 is made up of 13 amino acids. Trimming left V 2 bases short and J 14 bases short, with 17 bases between.

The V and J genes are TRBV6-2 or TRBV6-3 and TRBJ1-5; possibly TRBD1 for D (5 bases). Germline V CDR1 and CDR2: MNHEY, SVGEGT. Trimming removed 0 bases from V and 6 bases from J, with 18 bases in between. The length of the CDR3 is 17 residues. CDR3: CASSYSSSGSSAQPQHF. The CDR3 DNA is TGTGCCAGCAGTTACTCGAGCTCAGGGTCTTCGGCTCAGCCCCAGCATTTT.

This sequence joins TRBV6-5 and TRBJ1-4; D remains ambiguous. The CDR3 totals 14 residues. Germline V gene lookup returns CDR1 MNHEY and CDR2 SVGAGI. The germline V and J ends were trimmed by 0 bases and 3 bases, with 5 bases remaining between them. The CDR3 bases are TGTGCCAGCAGTTACTCGCGATCTAATGAAAAACTGTTTTTT. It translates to CASSYSRSNEKLFF.

CDR3 in amino acids: CASGLGQAMFF. The CDR3 bases are TGTGCCAGCGGCCTGGGACAGGCTATGTTTTTT. V and J are TRBV6-5 and TRBJ1-4; 8 nucleotides agree with TRBD1. The CDR3 covers 11 residues. The V and J ends lost 8 bases and 15 bases, in that order; junction bases with no gene match: 8. Germline CDR1 MNHEY, CDR2 SVGAGI.

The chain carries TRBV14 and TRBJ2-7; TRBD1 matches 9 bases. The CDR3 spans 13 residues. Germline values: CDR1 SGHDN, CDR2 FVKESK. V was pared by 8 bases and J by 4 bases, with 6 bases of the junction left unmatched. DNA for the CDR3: TGTGCCAGCTCGTTGGGGACAGGGTACGAGCAGTACTTC. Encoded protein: CASSLGTGYEQYF.

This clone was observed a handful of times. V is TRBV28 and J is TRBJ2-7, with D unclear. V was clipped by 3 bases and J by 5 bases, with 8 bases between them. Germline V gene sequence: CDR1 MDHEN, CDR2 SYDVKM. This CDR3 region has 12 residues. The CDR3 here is CASSLGLDEQYF. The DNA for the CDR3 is TGTGCCAGCAGTTTGGGCCTGGACGAGCAGTACTTC.

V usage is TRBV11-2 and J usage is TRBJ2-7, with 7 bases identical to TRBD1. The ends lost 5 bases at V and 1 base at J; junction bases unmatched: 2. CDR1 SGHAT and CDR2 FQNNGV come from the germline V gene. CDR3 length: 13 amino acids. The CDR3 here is CASSLDRSYEQYF. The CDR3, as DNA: TGTGCCAGCAGCCTGGACAGGTCCTACGAGCAGTACTTC.

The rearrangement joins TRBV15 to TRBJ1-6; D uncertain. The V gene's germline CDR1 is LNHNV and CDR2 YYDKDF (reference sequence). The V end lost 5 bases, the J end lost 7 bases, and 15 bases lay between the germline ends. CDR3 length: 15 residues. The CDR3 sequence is CATSVEAGRNSPLHF. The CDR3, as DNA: TGTGCCACCAGCGTAGAGGCGGGGAGGAATTCACCCCTCCACTTT.

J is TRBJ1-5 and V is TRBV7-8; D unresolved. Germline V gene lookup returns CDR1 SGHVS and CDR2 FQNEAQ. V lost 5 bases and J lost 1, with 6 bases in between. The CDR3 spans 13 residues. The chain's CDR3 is CASSRQSNQPQHF. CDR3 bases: TGTGCCAGCAGCCGACAAAGCAATCAGCCCCAGCATTTT.

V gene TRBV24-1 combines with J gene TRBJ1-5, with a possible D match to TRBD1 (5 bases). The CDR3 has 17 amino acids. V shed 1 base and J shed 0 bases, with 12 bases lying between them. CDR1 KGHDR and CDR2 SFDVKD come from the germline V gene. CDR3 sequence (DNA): TGTGCCACCAGTGATTTTTCAGACAGTAATAGCAATCAGCCCCAGCATTTT. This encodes CATSDFSDSNSNQPQHF.

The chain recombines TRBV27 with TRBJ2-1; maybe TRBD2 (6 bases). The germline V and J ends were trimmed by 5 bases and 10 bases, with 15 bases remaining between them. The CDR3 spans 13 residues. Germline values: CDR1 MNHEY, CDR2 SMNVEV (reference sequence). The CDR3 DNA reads TGTGCCAGCAGTAGGGAGGCAGACCACGAGCAGTTCTTC. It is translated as CASSREADHEQFF.

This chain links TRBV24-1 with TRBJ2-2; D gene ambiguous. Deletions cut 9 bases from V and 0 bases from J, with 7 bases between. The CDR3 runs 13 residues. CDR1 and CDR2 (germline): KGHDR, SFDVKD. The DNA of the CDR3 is TGTGCCACCCGCACATCGAACACCGGGGAGCTGTTTTTT. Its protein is CATRTSNTGELFF.

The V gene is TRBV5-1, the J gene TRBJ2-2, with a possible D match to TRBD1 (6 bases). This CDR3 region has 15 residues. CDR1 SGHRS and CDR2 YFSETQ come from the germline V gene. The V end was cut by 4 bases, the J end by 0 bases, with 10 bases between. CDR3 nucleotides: TGCGCCAGCAGCGAGGGACACGCGAACACCGGGGAGCTGTTTTTT. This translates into CASSEGHANTGELFF.

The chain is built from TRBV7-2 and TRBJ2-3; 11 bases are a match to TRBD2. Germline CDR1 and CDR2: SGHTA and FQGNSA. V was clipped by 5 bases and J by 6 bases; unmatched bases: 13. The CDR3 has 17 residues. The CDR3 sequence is CASSPILGSGRADTQYF. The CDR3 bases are TGTGCCAGCAGCCCCATCCTCGGTAGCGGGAGGGCCGATACGCAGTATTTT.

As DNA, the CDR3 is TGTGCCAGCAGTGAGCAGGGATCCACCGGGGAGCTGTTTTTT. It specifies CASSEQGSTGELFF. The chain is built from TRBV25-1 and TRBJ2-2, with D maybe TRBD1 (5 bases). The CDR3 has 14 amino acids. Trimming removed 3 bases from V and 4 bases from J, with 9 bases in between. Germline V lookup: CDR1 MGHDK, CDR2 SYGVNS.

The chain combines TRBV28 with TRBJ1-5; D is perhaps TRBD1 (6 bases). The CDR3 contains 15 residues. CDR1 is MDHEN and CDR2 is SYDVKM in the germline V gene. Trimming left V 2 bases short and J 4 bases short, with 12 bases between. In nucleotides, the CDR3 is TGTGCCAGCAGTTTACGGGGGCTGAGGAATCAGCCCCAGCATTTT. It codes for CASSLRGLRNQPQHF.

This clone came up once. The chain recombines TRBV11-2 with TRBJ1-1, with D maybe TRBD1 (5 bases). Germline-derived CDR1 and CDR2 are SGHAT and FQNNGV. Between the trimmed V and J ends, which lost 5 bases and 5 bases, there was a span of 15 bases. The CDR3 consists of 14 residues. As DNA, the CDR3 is TGTGCCAGCAGCCTATCCGGGACCCTAACTGAAGCTTTCTTT. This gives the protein CASSLSGTLTEAFF.

This CDR3 reads CASSESWAGRWPQHF. CDR3 sequence (DNA): TGTGCCAGCAGTGAAAGTTGGGCAGGTCGTTGGCCCCAGCATTTT. V and J are TRBV6-1 and TRBJ1-5; D is unresolved. Germline V lookup: CDR1 MNHNS, CDR2 SASEGT. The V end lost 2 bases, the J end lost 9 bases, and 17 bases lay between the germline ends. CDR3 length: 15 residues.

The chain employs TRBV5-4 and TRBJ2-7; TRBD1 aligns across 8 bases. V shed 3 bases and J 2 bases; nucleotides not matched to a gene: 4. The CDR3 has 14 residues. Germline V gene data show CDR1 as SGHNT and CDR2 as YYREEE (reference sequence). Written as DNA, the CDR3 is TGTGCCAGCAGCTCTAAGACAGGGGCCTACGAGCAGTACTTC. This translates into CASSSKTGAYEQYF.

Here the CDR3 DNA reads TGTGCCAGCAGCCCAGCACCCCGTTCGAGTGAAGCTTTCTTT. Its translation is CASSPAPRSSEAFF. This sequence joins TRBV28 and TRBJ1-1; D is uncertain. The ends were cut back, 6 bases at V and 7 bases at J, with 18 bases in the middle. CDR3 length equals 14 residues. CDR1 is MDHEN, CDR2 SYDVKM, per germline.

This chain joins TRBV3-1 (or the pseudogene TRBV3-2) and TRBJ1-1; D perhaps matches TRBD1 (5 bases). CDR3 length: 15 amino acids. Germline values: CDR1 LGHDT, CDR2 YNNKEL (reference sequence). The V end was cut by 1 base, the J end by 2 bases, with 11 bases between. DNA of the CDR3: TGTGCCAGCAGCCAAGCAGCGGGGCTCAACACTGAAGCTTTCTTT. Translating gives CASSQAAGLNTEAFF.

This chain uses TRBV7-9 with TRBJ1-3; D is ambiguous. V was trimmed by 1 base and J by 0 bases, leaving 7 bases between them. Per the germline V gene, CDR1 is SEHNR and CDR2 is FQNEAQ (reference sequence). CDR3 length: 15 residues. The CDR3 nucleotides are TGTGCCAGCAGCTTAGATACGAGCTCTGGAAACACCATATATTTT. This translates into CASSLDTSSGNTIYF.

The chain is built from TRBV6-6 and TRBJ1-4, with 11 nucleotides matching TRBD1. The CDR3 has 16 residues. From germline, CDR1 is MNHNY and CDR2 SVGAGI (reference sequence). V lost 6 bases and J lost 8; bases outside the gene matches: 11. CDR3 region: CASRSLVGQGGEKLFF. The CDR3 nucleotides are TGTGCCAGCAGGTCCCTAGTGGGACAGGGGGGGGAAAAACTGTTTTTT.

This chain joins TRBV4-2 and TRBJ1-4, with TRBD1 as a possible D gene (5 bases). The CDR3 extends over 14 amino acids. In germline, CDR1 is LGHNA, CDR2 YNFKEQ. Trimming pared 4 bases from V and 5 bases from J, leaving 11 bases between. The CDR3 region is CASSLGTLNEKLFF. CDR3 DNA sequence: TGTGCCAGCAGCCTCGGGACGTTAAATGAAAAACTGTTTTTT.

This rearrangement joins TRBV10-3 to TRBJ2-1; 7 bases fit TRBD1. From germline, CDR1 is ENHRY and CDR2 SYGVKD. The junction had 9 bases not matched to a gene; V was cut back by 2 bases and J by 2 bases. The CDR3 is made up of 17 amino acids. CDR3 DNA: TGTGCCATCAGTGAGGGGTGGACAGGTGGAGCCTACAATGAGCAGTTCTTC. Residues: CAISEGWTGGAYNEQFF.

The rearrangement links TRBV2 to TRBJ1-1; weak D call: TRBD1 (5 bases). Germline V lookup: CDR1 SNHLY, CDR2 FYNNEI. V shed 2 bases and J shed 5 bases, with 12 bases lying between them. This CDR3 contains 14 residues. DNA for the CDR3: TGTGCCAGCAGTGAAAGGGGTTCGTGGACTGAAGCTTTCTTT. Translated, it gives CASSERGSWTEAFF.

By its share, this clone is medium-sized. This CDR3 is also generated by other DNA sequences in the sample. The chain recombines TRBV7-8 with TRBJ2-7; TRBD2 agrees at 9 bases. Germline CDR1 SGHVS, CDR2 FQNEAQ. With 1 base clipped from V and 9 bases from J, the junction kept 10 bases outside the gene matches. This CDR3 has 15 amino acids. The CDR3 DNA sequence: TGTGCCAGCAGCTTAGAGCGTGGACTAGCGAGGTGGCAGTACTTC. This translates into CASSLERGLARWQYF.

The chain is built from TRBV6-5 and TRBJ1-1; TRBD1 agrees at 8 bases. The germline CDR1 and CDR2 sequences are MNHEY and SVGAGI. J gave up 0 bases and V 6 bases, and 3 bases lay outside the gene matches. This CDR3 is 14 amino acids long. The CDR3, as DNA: TGTGCCAGCAGGATCAGGGGGCTGAACACTGAAGCTTTCTTT. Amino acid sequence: CASRIRGLNTEAFF.

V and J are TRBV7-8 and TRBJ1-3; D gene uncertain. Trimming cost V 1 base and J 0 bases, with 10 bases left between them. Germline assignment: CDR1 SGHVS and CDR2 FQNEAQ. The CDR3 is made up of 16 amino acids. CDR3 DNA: TGTGCCAGCAGCTTAGGTCCCCGGACCTCTGGAAACACCATATATTTT. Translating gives CASSLGPRTSGNTIYF.